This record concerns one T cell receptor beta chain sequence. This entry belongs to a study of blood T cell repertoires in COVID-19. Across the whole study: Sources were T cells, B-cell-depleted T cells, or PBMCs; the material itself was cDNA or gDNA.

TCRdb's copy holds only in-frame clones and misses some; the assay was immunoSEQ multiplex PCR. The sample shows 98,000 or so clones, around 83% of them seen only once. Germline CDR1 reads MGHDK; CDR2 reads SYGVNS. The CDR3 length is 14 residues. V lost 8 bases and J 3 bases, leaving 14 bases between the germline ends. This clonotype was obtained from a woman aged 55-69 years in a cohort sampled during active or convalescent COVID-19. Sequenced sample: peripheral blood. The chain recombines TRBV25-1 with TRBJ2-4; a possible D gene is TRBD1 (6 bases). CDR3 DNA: TGTGCCAGCGCCACAGGGTCCGGCAAAAACATTCAGTACTTC. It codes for CASATGSGKNIQYF. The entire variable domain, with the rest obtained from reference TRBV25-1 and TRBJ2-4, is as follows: EADIYQTPRYLVIGTGKKITLECSQTMGHDKMYWYQQDPGMELHLIHYSYGVNSTEKGDLSSESTVSRIRTEHFPLTLESARPSHTSQYLCASATGSGKNIQYFGAGTRLSVL.